What follows are 29 T cell receptor beta chains derived from one specimen sequenced in a study of control samples from healthy donors and cancer patients. Generated by immunoSEQ multiplex PCR, the TCRdb table keeps only in-frame clones and is missing some. The sample consists of tens of thousands of clones, approximately 90% of them appearing once. The sequencing input was PBMCs. These receptors originate from a woman aged 55-75 years with head and neck cancer.

The rearrangement joins TRBV5-6 to TRBJ2-7; 7 bases line up with TRBD1. Looked up from germline, CDR1 is SGHDT and CDR2 is YYEEEE. This CDR3 region has 13 residues. Trimming removed 4 bases from V and 3 bases from J; junction bases left unmatched: 4. CDR3 bases: TGTGCCAGCAGCGCTGACAGGGTCTACGAGCAGTACTTC. Translating gives CASSADRVYEQYF.

The V call is TRBV19, the J call TRBJ2-5; TRBD2 agrees at 14 bases. Losses at the gene ends were 3 bases for V and 3 bases for J; bases not matched to a gene: 0. CDR3 length: 15 residues. Germline V CDR1 and CDR2: LNHDA, SQIVND (reference sequence). Here the CDR3 reads CASSMGLAGEETQYF. CDR3 in DNA: TGTGCCAGTAGTATGGGACTAGCGGGAGAAGAGACCCAGTACTTC.

The chain has TRBV28 and TRBJ2-7, with D perhaps matching TRBD1 (6 bases). Trimming stripped 7 bases from V and 4 bases from J, with 17 bases between. This CDR3 is built from 14 residues. Per germline, CDR1 MDHEN and CDR2 SYDVKM. CDR3 DNA: TGTGCCAGCACCCGGACAGATTTTAGGTACGAGCAGTACTTC. This sequence encodes CASTRTDFRYEQYF.

The rearrangement uses TRBV28 and TRBJ1-6; the D gene is possibly TRBD1 (6 bases). Trimming stripped 6 bases from V and 9 bases from J, with 18 bases between. Germline V gives CDR1 MDHEN, CDR2 SYDVKM. This CDR3 region has 15 residues. CDR3 amino acids: CASSPSTGSGSPLHF. CDR3 DNA: TGTGCCAGCAGCCCCTCAACAGGGAGTGGTTCACCCCTCCACTTT.

The chain uses TRBV19 and TRBJ2-7, with a possible D match to TRBD1 (6 bases). Deletions cut 4 bases from V and 4 bases from J, with 11 bases between. CDR3 length: 13 residues. CDR1 is LNHDA, CDR2 SQIVND, per germline (reference sequence). CDR3 region: CASSKKQGYEQYF. DNA for the CDR3: TGTGCCAGTAGTAAAAAACAGGGTTACGAGCAGTACTTC.

The chain joins TRBV27 to TRBJ2-1, with 8 nucleotides matching TRBD2. The CDR3 runs to 14 residues. J was trimmed by 5 bases and V by 6 bases; bases with no gene match: 6. CDR1 and CDR2 (germline): MNHEY, SMNVEV (reference sequence). The CDR3 DNA is TGTGCCAGCAGCCCTAGCGGGTTACACAATGAGCAGTTCTTC. Translated, it gives CASSPSGLHNEQFF.

The chain combines TRBV24-1 with TRBJ1-5; 8 bases map to TRBD1. With 5 bases clipped from V and 4 bases from J, the junction kept 9 bases outside the gene matches. The CDR3 consists of 16 residues. The V gene's germline CDR1 is KGHDR and CDR2 SFDVKD. The CDR3 region is CATSASGGGTNQPQHF. The DNA of the CDR3 is TGTGCCACCAGTGCGTCAGGGGGCGGAACTAATCAGCCCCAGCATTTT.

As to this clone: Additional DNA sequences in this sample encode the identical CDR3. The rearrangement uses TRBV27 and TRBJ1-5; D might be TRBD1 (5 bases). V was pared by 2 bases and J by 0 bases, with 5 bases between. Germline CDR1 and CDR2: MNHEY and SMNVEV (reference sequence). This CDR3 is 14 amino acids long. The CDR3 protein is CASSLTGSNQPQHF. The CDR3 region has the DNA TGTGCCAGCAGTTTAACAGGTAGCAATCAGCCCCAGCATTTT.

This clone was counted a few times. The chain employs TRBV6-2 or TRBV6-3 and TRBJ2-3; 7 bases align to TRBD1. The CDR3 contains 16 residues. V gave up 4 bases and J gave up 0 bases; unmatched junction bases: 7. Germline lookup yields CDR1 MNHEY and CDR2 SVGEGT. CDR3 loop: CASSSTGQTSTDTQYF. The CDR3 DNA sequence: TGTGCCAGCAGTTCCACGGGACAGACTAGCACAGATACGCAGTATTTT.

The rearrangement joins TRBV6-5 to TRBJ1-1; TRBD1 is a possible D gene (6 bases). The CDR3 totals 16 residues. Trimming took off 2 bases at V and 2 bases at J, with 15 bases between the two ends. From germline, CDR1 is MNHEY and CDR2 SVGAGI. Written as DNA, the CDR3 is TGTGCCAGCAGTTACGGTCGGGGCGGGACAAACACTGAAGCTTTCTTT. Its protein product is CASSYGRGGTNTEAFF.

The V and J genes are TRBV19 and TRBJ1-1; no clear D. Germline V CDR1 and CDR2: LNHDA, SQIVND (reference sequence). Trimming left V 3 bases short and J 5 bases short, with 10 bases between. The CDR3 consists of 13 residues. This CDR3 reads CASSMAIGTEAFF. CDR3 bases: TGTGCCAGTAGTATGGCAATAGGGACTGAAGCTTTCTTT.

This chain uses TRBV2 with TRBJ2-5, with D perhaps given as TRBD1 or TRBD2 (6 bases each). Trimming took 6 bases from V and 5 from J, leaving 13 bases between them. CDR1 SNHLY and CDR2 FYNNEI come from the germline V gene. The CDR3 sequence is 13 residues long. The CDR3 coding sequence is TGTGCCAGCAGGCCGGGGGCGCGGGAGACCCAGTACTTC. Translation gives CASRPGARETQYF.

About this clone: This CDR3 is also generated by other DNA sequences in the sample. This chain uses TRBV18 with TRBJ1-2; D not resolved. V gave up 3 bases and J gave up 5 bases, with 10 bases separating them. There are 13 residues in the CDR3. The V gene's germline CDR1 is KGHSH and CDR2 LQKENI. CDR3 loop: CASSPPSGYGYTF. The CDR3 DNA sequence: TGTGCCAGCTCACCGCCGTCCGGTTATGGCTACACCTTC.

The V call is TRBV2, the J call TRBJ1-5; perhaps TRBD1 as D (5 bases). The germline V and J ends were trimmed by 0 bases and 7 bases, with 22 bases remaining between them. The CDR3 covers 18 residues. CDR1 is SNHLY and CDR2 is FYNNEI in the germline V gene. In DNA form, the CDR3 reads TGTGCCAGCAGTGAAGCGCGGGGGAAAGGTGCCCCGATCCAGCCCCAGCATTTT. The encoded protein is CASSEARGKGAPIQPQHF.

The gene calls are TRBV5-5 and TRBJ1-1; D possibly corresponds to TRBD1 (6 bases). Trimming took 3 bases from V and 6 from J, leaving 12 bases between them. This CDR3 has 13 residues. CDR1 is SGHKS and CDR2 is YYEKEE in the germline V gene (reference sequence). In DNA, the CDR3 is TGTGCCAGCAGCTCCTACAGGGAACCTGAAGCTTTCTTT. Residues: CASSSYREPEAFF.

A single count supports this clone. The chain combines TRBV13 with TRBJ2-1, with 12 nucleotides matching TRBD2. V gave up 5 bases and J gave up 7 bases; unmatched junction bases: 6. The germline gives CDR1 PRHDT, CDR2 FYEKMQ (reference sequence). The CDR3 length is 15 residues. The CDR3 nucleotides are TGTGCCAGCAGCCAGACTAGCGGGAGTGGTAATGAGCAGTTCTTC. Protein sequence: CASSQTSGSGNEQFF.

The V call is TRBV25-1, the J call TRBJ2-3; D ambiguous. The ends were cut back, 5 bases at V and 2 bases at J, with 14 bases in the middle. CDR1 and CDR2 from the germline V gene are MGHDK and SYGVNS. This CDR3 is 15 amino acids long. The CDR3 loop is CASSPRAQITDTQYF. For the CDR3, the DNA is TGTGCCAGCAGTCCCCGGGCCCAAATCACAGATACGCAGTATTTT.

J is TRBJ2-2 and V is TRBV19; the match to TRBD1 covers 7 bases. With 6 bases clipped from V and 5 bases from J, the junction kept 6 bases outside the gene matches. Germline V gene data show CDR1 as LNHDA and CDR2 as SQIVND (reference sequence). This CDR3 comprises 14 residues. The CDR3 protein is CASSGTASTGELFF. As DNA, the CDR3 is TGTGCCAGTAGCGGGACAGCTAGTACCGGGGAGCTGTTTTTT.

The chain is built from TRBV6-4 and TRBJ2-6, with 7 bases that match TRBD1. This CDR3 spans 17 amino acids. Germline V gene sequence: CDR1 MRHNA, CDR2 SNTAGT. Trimming removed 3 bases from V and 0 bases from J; junction bases left unmatched: 5. The CDR3 region is CASSEQGLSSGANVLTF. The CDR3 coding sequence is TGTGCCAGCAGTGAACAGGGGTTGAGCTCTGGGGCCAACGTCCTGACTTTC.

The chain recombines TRBV3-1 (or the pseudogene TRBV3-2) with TRBJ1-1; D remains unclear. The V and J ends lost 6 bases and 3 bases respectively, with 11 bases between them. The CDR3 covers 13 residues. The germline V gene encodes CDR1 LGHDT and CDR2 YNNKEL (reference sequence). The CDR3 spells CASSLPGYTEAFF. The CDR3 nucleotides read TGTGCCAGCAGTCTTCCGGGGTACACTGAAGCTTTCTTT.

V is TRBV7-2 and J is TRBJ2-3, with D possibly TRBD2 on 6 matching bases. Looked up from germline, CDR1 is SGHTA and CDR2 is FQGNSA. CDR3 length: 16 amino acids. V was clipped by 5 bases and J by 8 bases, with 23 bases between them. Here the CDR3 reads CASSAPLAAGPATQYF. In DNA, the CDR3 is TGTGCCAGCAGCGCCCCACTAGCAGCTGGTCCAGCTACGCAGTATTTT.

Worth noting for this clone: Relative to the germline gene, one junction end is altered; a read error may explain this. Distinct nucleotide sequences in the sample also encode this CDR3. The V call is TRBV18, the J call TRBJ1-3, with D tentatively TRBD1 (6 bases). The CDR3 is 17 residues long. Germline V gene lookup returns CDR1 KGHSH and CDR2 LQKENI. The DNA of the CDR3 is TGCGCCAGCTCACCTCCGTCCAGGGGCTACTCTGGAAACACCATATATTTT. Amino acids: CASSPPSRGYSGNTIYF.

This sequence joins TRBV7-3 and TRBJ2-2; the D gene is possibly TRBD2 (6 bases). The germline V and J ends were trimmed by 1 base and 5 bases, with 14 bases remaining between them. Germline V lookup: CDR1 SGHTA, CDR2 FQGTGA. This CDR3 has 16 amino acids. This chain's CDR3 is CASSLSQGGWTGELFF. The CDR3 nucleotides read TGTGCCAGCAGCTTAAGCCAGGGAGGTTGGACCGGGGAGCTGTTTTTT.

The chain has TRBV6-4 and TRBJ2-2; tentative D call: TRBD1 (5 bases). CDR3 length: 15 residues. V lost 4 bases, J lost 2 bases, and 11 bases lay in between. CDR1 MRHNA and CDR2 SNTAGT come from the germline V gene. CDR3 loop: CASSAAGINTGELFF. The CDR3 DNA reads TGTGCCAGCAGTGCTGCAGGGATTAACACCGGGGAGCTGTTTTTT.

This clone has just one count. This chain links TRBV6-2 or TRBV6-3 with TRBJ2-1; D may be TRBD1 (5 bases). Trimming stripped 4 bases from V and 15 bases from J, with 19 bases between. Per the germline V gene, CDR1 is MNHEY and CDR2 is SVGEGT. The CDR3 runs 13 residues. CDR3 residues: CASSSTQVSPWFF. The CDR3 region has the DNA TGTGCCAGCAGTTCCACACAGGTGTCACCGTGGTTCTTC.

In DNA, the CDR3 is TGCGCCAGCAGCTTGGAAGGGGCCCTCTATGGCTACACCTTC. Amino acid sequence: CASSLEGALYGYTF. The chain has TRBV5-1 and TRBJ1-2; possibly TRBD1 for D (5 bases). Per the germline V gene, CDR1 is SGHRS and CDR2 is YFSETQ. The V and J ends lost 0 bases and 4 bases respectively, with 10 bases between them. This CDR3 spans 14 amino acids.

This chain links TRBV5-1 with TRBJ2-7, with D hard to call. The CDR3 consists of 13 residues. Trimming cost V 0 bases and J 7 bases, with 11 bases left between them. Germline CDR1 SGHRS, CDR2 YFSETQ. This CDR3 reads CASSLGWSGEQYF. Here the CDR3 DNA reads TGCGCCAGCAGCTTGGGCTGGTCTGGGGAGCAGTACTTC.

This clone was counted only a few times. The chain has TRBV28 and TRBJ2-2; D perhaps matches TRBD2 (6 bases). Looked up from germline, CDR1 is MDHEN and CDR2 is SYDVKM. With 2 bases removed from V and 0 bases from J, the gap between germline ends came to 19 bases. The CDR3 extends over 19 amino acids. The CDR3 DNA reads TGTGCCAGCAGTTTAGTGTACGGCGGGATGACTTCGAACACCGGGGAGCTGTTTTTT. It yields the protein CASSLVYGGMTSNTGELFF.

The V gene is TRBV13, the J gene TRBJ1-5; D remains unclear. V lost 7 bases, J lost 5 bases, and 3 bases lay in between. Germline lookup yields CDR1 PRHDT and CDR2 FYEKMQ (reference sequence). The CDR3 is 10 residues long. This chain's CDR3 is CASMDQPQHF. The CDR3 region has the DNA TGTGCCAGCATGGATCAGCCCCAGCATTTT.